This T cell receptor beta chain was captured by sequencing in a study of blood T cell repertoires in COVID-19 (dated by TCRdb to 2020 to 2021). At the level of the whole study: The collaborator samples originated in the United States, Italy and Spain and spanned the acute and convalescent phases of COVID-19. The dataset comprised deeply sampled blood TCRbeta repertoires from subjects exposed to, actively infected with, or recovered from COVID-19. The prospective study material was composed of cDNA or gDNA derived from T cells, B-cell-depleted T cells, or PBMCs. HLA class I and class II types, where available, came from metadata supplied by the sample provider rather than from assay-based typing. Nearly every sample came with metadata listing a de-identified subject ID, COVID-19 status, age in years and sex. The samples were drawn from the first 160 participants of the ongoing ImmuneRACE study and from some 1,300 subjects provided by 6 global collaborators. The repertoires were released in a freely available public database intended as a resource for research on the immune response to SARS-CoV-2. Overall results and qualifications from the work: The quantity of clinical and demographic metadata differed by source and by participant and was supplied without curation.

Whole blood was collected in K2EDTA tubes by collaborating institutions according to the institutions' own protocols. For TCRbeta analysis, collaborators shipped samples in one of three forms: frozen whole blood, isolated PBMCs, or DNA extracted from either of those sample types. The immunoSEQ Assay, a bias-controlled multiplex PCR, was used to amplify TCRbeta CDR3 regions from genomic DNA. The published analysis was carried out like this. The number of nucleated cells in each sample was estimated from the amplification of reference gene primers within the assay. Sequence reads were collapsed and filtered to measure the absolute abundance of every unique TCRbeta CDR3 rearrangement. For each sample, productive Simpson clonality was calculated by taking the square root of Simpson's diversity index across productive rearrangements. TCRdb provides this immuneACCESS table in a form limited to in-frame rearrangements. Some clones are lacking; in checked studies, under half of them reflect an unresolved V gene, and why the rest are absent is not known. The V and J calls and clone size are taken from that table; D and trimming were inferred from the DNA. The sample yields around 100,000 clones; roughly 80% were counted once. The leading ten clones occupy 4.5% of the sample.

Its CDR3 holds 14 amino acids, cysteine through phenylalanine. The CDR3 DNA has 42 bases and is translated from base 1. After removal of 2 bases from V and 7 bases from J, the junction retains 5 bases not matched to a gene. CDR1 LNHDA and CDR2 SQIVND are derived from the germline V gene (reference sequence). Points on this clone: Its antigen is unknown. One base away there is no much larger clone; base qualities are not given.

Here the chain combines TRBV19 and TRBJ1-2, with 9 bases in between that match TRBD1. The clonotype originates from a human donor in a cohort sampled during active COVID-19. Sequencing was carried out using peripheral blood. The DNA is as follows: TGTGCCAGTAGTATAATGGGACAGGGTACTGGCTACACCTTC. Its product reads: CASSIMGQGTGYTF.